These 4 T cell receptor beta chains originate from one sample sequenced in a study of Graves' ophthalmopathy and Graves' hyperthyroidism. TCR beta CDR3 regions were amplified from RNA transcripts. An opening RT-PCR round employed HTBI primers and preceded a second-round multiplex PCR. TCRdb called the multiplex PCR reads again in MiXCR, with one record for every CDR3 protein. The sample consists of around 660,000 distinct CDR3 sequences, more than 40% of them appearing once. The specimen was peripheral blood. The receptors were sampled from an adult man with Graves' ophthalmopathy.

The chain joins TRBV3-1 to TRBJ2-7; TRBD2 agrees at 10 bases. This CDR3 comprises 16 residues. The germline CDR1 and CDR2 sequences are LGHDT and YNNKEL (reference sequence). V lost 0 bases and J lost 3; bases outside the gene matches: 5. CDR3 region: CASSQDGVAGGYEQYF. The CDR3 DNA follows: TGTGCCAGCAGCCAAGATGGAGTAGCGGGAGGCTACGAGCAGTACTTC.

The DNA for the CDR3 is TGTGCCAGTAGTACTCGGGAAAAACTGTTTTTT. Encoded protein: CASSTREKLFF. The chain uses TRBV19 and TRBJ1-4; the D is unclear. Germline assignment: CDR1 LNHDA and CDR2 SQIVND (reference sequence). The CDR3 is 11 residues long. V was trimmed by 4 bases and J by 8 bases, leaving 5 bases between them.

This clonotype was seen at least ten times. The chain is built from TRBV12-3 or TRBV12-4 and TRBJ1-1; no reliable D call. The V and J ends lost 2 bases and 1 base respectively, with 5 bases between them. The CDR3 runs 13 residues. As DNA, the CDR3 is TGTGCCAGCAGTTTACGTGCGAACACTGAAGCTTTCTTT. The encoded protein is CASSLRANTEAFF.

This clonotype was seen many times. This chain connects TRBV7-9 to TRBJ2-7; 10 bases line up with TRBD2. From germline, CDR1 is SEHNR and CDR2 FQNEAQ (reference sequence). V was pared by 3 bases and J by 1 base, with 9 bases of the junction left unmatched. This CDR3 has 17 residues. This CDR3 reads CASSLKTAGGRSYEQYF. The CDR3 DNA reads as TGTGCCAGCAGCTTGAAAACAGCGGGGGGGCGTTCCTACGAGCAGTACTTC.